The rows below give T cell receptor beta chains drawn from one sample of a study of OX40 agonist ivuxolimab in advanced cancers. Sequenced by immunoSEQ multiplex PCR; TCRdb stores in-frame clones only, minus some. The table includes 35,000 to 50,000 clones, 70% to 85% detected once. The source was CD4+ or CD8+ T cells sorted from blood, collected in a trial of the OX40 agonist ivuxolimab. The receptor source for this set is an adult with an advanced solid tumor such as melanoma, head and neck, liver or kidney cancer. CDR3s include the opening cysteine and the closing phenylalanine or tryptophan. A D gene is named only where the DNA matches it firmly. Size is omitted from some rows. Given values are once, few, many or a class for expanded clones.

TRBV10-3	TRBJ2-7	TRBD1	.	CATGTAASYEQYF	TGTGCCACCGGGACAGCAGCCTCCTACGAGCAGTACTTC
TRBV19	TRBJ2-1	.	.	CASRAGSSYNEQFF	TGTGCCAGTAGAGCAGGGAGCTCCTACAATGAGCAGTTCTTC
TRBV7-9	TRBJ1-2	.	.	CASSSIYGYTF	TGTGCCAGCAGCTCAATCTATGGCTACACCTTC
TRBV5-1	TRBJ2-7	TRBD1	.	CASSQTGERAYEQYF	TGCGCCAGCAGCCAGACAGGGGAAAGGGCCTACGAGCAGTACTTC
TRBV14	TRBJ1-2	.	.	CASSQVAGNYGYTF	TGTGCCAGCAGCCAAGTGGCAGGGAACTATGGCTACACCTTC
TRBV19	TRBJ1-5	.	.	CASSLNQPQHF	TGTGCCAGTAGCTTAAACCAGCCCCAGCATTTT
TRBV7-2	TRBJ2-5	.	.	CASSPDVETQYF	TGTGCCAGCAGCCCGGACGTGGAGACCCAGTACTTC
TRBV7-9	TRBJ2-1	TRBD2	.	CASSFLAGGDEQFF	TGTGCCAGCAGCTTTCTAGCGGGGGGAGATGAGCAGTTCTTC
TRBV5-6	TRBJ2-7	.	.	CASTREQMMYEQYF	TGTGCCAGCACCCGCGAGCAGATGATGTACGAGCAGTACTTC
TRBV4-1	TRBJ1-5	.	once	CASSQGDRNQPQHF	TGCGCCAGCAGCCAGGGTGACAGGAATCAGCCCCAGCATTTT
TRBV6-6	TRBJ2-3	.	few	CASSYYRGFGTDTQYF	TGTGCCAGCAGTTACTATCGGGGATTCGGCACAGATACGCAGTATTTT
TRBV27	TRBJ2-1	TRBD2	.	CASRAGGSYNEQFF	TGTGCCAGCAGAGCGGGAGGCTCCTACAATGAGCAGTTCTTC
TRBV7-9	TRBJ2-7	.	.	CASSLDGGPYEQYF	TGTGCCAGCAGCTTAGATGGGGGGCCCTACGAGCAGTACTTC
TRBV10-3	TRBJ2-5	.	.	CAISDGTRLKETQYF	TGTGCCATCAGTGATGGGACGCGACTTAAAGAGACCCAGTACTTC
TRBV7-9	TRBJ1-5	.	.	CASSQFGNQPQHF	TGTGCCAGCAGCCAGTTTGGCAATCAGCCCCAGCATTTT
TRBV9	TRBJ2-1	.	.	CASSTGQEGGHEQFF	TGTGCCAGCAGCACCGGACAGGAGGGTGGGCATGAGCAGTTCTTC
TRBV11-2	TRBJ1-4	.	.	CASSQQGVWREKLFF	TGTGCCAGCAGCCAGCAGGGAGTGTGGCGCGAAAAACTGTTTTTT
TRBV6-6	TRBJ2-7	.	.	CASSHLGDYEQYF	TGTGCCAGCAGTCACCTGGGGGACTACGAGCAGTACTTC
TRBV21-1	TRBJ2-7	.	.	CASSKGGDRVNYEQYF	TGTGCCAGCAGCAAAGGAGGGGACAGGGTGAACTACGAGCAGTACTTC
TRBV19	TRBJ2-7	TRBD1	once	CASSTTGVEQYF	TGTGCCAGTAGTACGACAGGGGTCGAGCAGTACTTC
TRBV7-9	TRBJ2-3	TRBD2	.	CASTRLAGESAHTNTQYF	TGTGCCAGCACCCGACTAGCGGGAGAATCCGCCCACACGAATACGCAGTATTTT
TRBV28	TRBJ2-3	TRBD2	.	CASSLGPPSSGSTDTQYF	TGTGCCAGCAGTTTAGGCCCCCCTTCTAGCGGGAGTACAGATACGCAGTATTTT
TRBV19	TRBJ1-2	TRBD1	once	CASSPGQANYGYTF	TGTGCCAGTAGTCCGGGACAGGCTAACTATGGCTACACCTTC
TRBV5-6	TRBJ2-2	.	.	CASIKRGPTNTGELFF	TGTGCCAGCATCAAAAGAGGGCCAACAAACACCGGGGAGCTGTTTTTT
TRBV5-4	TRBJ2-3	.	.	CASRMGLSGLDTQYF	TGTGCCAGCAGGATGGGTCTATCTGGCCTAGATACGCAGTATTTT
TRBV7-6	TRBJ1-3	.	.	CASSPGPGSGNTIYF	TGTGCCAGCAGTCCGGGACCGGGCTCTGGAAACACCATATATTTT
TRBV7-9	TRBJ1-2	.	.	CASSLEGWYGYTF	TGTGCCAGCAGCTTAGAGGGATGGTATGGCTACACCTTC
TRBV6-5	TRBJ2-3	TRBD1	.	CASSPTGSTDTQYF	TGTGCCAGCAGTCCGACAGGGAGCACAGATACGCAGTATTTT
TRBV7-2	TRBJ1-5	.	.	CASSLVGQPQHF	TGTGCCAGCAGCTTAGTTGGACAGCCCCAGCATTTT
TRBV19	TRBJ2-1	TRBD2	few	CASSRGGSSYNEQFF	TGTGCCAGTAGTAGGGGCGGGAGCTCCTACAATGAGCAGTTCTTC
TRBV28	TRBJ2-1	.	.	CASTTQPSEQFF	TGTGCCAGCACAACCCAGCCTTCCGAGCAGTTCTTC
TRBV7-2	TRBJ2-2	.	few	CASSLAPGGELFF	TGTGCCAGCAGCTTAGCACCCGGGGGGGAGCTGTTTTTT
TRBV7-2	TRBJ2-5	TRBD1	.	CASSTRTDRVVQETQYF	TGTGCCAGCAGCACCCGCACGGACAGGGTAGTCCAAGAGACCCAGTACTTC
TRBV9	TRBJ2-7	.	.	CASSVGTAYEQYF	TGTGCCAGCAGCGTGGGTACAGCCTACGAGCAGTACTTC
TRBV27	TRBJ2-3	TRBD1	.	CASSQIGTAADTQYF	TGTGCCAGCAGTCAGATCGGGACAGCGGCAGATACGCAGTATTTT
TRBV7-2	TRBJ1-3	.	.	CASNLGGAGNTIYF	TGTGCCAGCAATCTAGGGGGTGCAGGAAACACCATATATTTT
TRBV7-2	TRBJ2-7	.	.	CASSLEVGRANEQYF	TGTGCCAGCAGCTTAGAGGTCGGCAGGGCGAACGAGCAGTACTTC
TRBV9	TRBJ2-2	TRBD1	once	CASSGQGRANTGELFF	TGTGCCAGCAGCGGACAGGGGCGCGCGAACACCGGGGAGCTGTTTTTT
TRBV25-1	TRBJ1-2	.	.	CASSELQAGLGYTF	TGTGCCAGCAGTGAACTACAGGCAGGACTGGGCTACACCTTC
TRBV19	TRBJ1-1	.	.	CASSIDPLDGMNTEAFF	TGTGCCAGTAGTATAGACCCCCTCGACGGCATGAACACTGAAGCTTTCTTT
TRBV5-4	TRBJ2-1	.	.	CASSPRTEYNEQFF	TGTGCCAGCAGCCCGAGGACTGAATACAATGAGCAGTTCTTC
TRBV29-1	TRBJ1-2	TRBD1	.	CSVDLERTGTADYGYTF	TGCAGCGTTGACCTAGAACGAACCGGGACAGCTGACTATGGCTACACCTTC
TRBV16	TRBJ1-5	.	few	CASSPGSLHQPQHF	TGTGCCAGCAGCCCCGGTTCTTTGCATCAGCCCCAGCATTTT
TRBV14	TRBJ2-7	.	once	CASSQIVQGTEQYF	TGTGCCAGCAGCCAAATTGTGCAAGGTACCGAGCAGTACTTC
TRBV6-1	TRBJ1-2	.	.	CASDRIAANYGYTF	TGTGCCAGCGATAGGATAGCGGCTAACTATGGCTACACCTTC
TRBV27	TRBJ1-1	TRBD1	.	CASSFSTGVEGFF	TGTGCCAGCAGTTTTTCCACAGGGGTTGAAGGTTTCTTT
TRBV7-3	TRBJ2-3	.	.	CASSLDLTSTDTQYF	TGTGCCAGCAGCCTAGACTTGACCTCCACAGATACGCAGTATTTT
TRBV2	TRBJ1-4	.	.	CASSEGSPPVEKLFF	TGTGCCAGCAGTGAGGGGTCCCCCCCGGTGGAAAAACTGTTTTTT
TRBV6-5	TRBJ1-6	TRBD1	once	CASSYGQGDSPLHF	TGTGCCAGCAGTTACGGACAGGGTGATTCACCCCTCCACTTT
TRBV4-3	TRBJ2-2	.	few	CASSQQILQGEEITGELFF	TGCGCCAGCAGCCAACAAATACTACAGGGTGAAGAAATCACCGGGGAGCTGTTTTTT
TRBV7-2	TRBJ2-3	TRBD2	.	CASSSGLASDTQYF	TGTGCCAGCAGCTCCGGACTAGCGTCAGATACGCAGTATTTT
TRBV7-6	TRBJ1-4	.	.	CASSSSDEKLFF	TGTGCCAGCAGCTCCTCGGATGAAAAACTGTTTTTT
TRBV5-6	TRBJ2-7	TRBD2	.	CASSLGGSPDEQYF	TGTGCCAGCAGCTTGGGCGGGAGTCCTGACGAGCAGTACTTC
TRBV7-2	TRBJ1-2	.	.	CASSTRMGGGYTF	TGTGCCAGCAGCACCCGAATGGGAGGTGGCTACACCTTC
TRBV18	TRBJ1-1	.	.	CASSPSRGLNTEAFF	TGTGCCAGCTCACCGTCCCGGGGCCTGAACACTGAAGCTTTCTTT